Reported below is one TCR beta chain. The antigen remains unidentified. Recipient blood drawn about 28 days pretransplant and days 30, 100, 180 after. The data originate from a study of T cell clonotyping in hematopoietic cell transplantation. Notes on the study in general: Pathologically expanded recipient clonotypes increased progressively from day 30 to day 180 as diversity fell.

This table comes from immunoSEQ multiplex PCR, and its TCRdb copy is limited to in-frame clones, with some not included. The sample records some 6,000 clones, about nine tenths being singletons. Trimming removed 4 bases from V and 4 bases from J, with 8 bases in between. Germline CDR1 MNHEY, CDR2 SVGAGI. This CDR3 has 12 residues. This chain uses TRBV6-5 with TRBJ2-7, with no clear D. The receptor was derived from a male patient in his 40s who had an allogeneic stem cell transplant from an unrelated donor, so the T cells may come from the graft donor. Some clones in this sample may be carry-over from other donors' samples. Sequences were derived from peripheral blood mononuclear cells, sampled 100 days after allogeneic stem cell transplant. The CDR3 nucleotides read TGTGCCAGCAGTTCGGTAGGGTACGAGCAGTACTTC. It codes for CASSSVGYEQYF.